Ten or more counts support the clone carrying this TCR beta chain. As yet, its antigen is unknown. The data were obtained in a study of T cells in Graves' hyperthyroidism and ophthalmopathy. From RNA transcripts, TCR beta CDR3 regions were amplified. First-round RT-PCR with HTBI primers amplified the TCR CDR3 region. Using its own MiXCR run on the multiplex PCR reads, TCRdb lists one record per CDR3 protein. The profile shows 550,000 to 800,000 distinct CDR3 sequences, roughly 15% of them singletons. Study-level findings and limits: Most thyroid clonotypes with frequency above 0.001 were detected in blood. Median prediction lead before ophthalmopathy onset was roughly 6 months with the model.

Trimming removed 1 base at V and 6 bases at J, with 8 bases between. The CDR3 covers 13 residues. From germline, CDR1 is SGHNT and CDR2 YENEEA. Clinical symptoms, serum thyroxine, TRAb, thyroid ultrasound and orbital computed tomography informed diagnoses. This sample holds PBMCs from roughly 10 ml fresh peripheral blood. This TCR was sampled from a young man with Graves' hyperthyroidism. The specimen was blood. The chain has TRBV11-3 and TRBJ2-3; D unresolved. CDR3 protein: CASSLGTQDTQYF. The CDR3 DNA reads as TGTGCCAGCAGCTTAGGCACCCAGGATACGCAGTATTTT.